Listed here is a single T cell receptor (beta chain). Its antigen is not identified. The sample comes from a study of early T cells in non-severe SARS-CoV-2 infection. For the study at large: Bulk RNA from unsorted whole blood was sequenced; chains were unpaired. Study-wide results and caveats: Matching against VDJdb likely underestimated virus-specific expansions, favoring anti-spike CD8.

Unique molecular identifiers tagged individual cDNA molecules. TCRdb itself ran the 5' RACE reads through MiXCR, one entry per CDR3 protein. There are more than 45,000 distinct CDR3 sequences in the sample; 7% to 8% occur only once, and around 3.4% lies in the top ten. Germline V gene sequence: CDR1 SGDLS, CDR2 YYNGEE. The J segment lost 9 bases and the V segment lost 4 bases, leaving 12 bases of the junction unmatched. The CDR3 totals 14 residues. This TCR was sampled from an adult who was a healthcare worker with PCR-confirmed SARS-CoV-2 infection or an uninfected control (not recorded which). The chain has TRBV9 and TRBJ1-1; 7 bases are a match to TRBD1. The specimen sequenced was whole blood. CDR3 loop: CASSTQAGDSKAFF. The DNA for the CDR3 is TGTGCCAGCAGCACCCAGGCGGGGGACAGTAAAGCTTTCTTT.